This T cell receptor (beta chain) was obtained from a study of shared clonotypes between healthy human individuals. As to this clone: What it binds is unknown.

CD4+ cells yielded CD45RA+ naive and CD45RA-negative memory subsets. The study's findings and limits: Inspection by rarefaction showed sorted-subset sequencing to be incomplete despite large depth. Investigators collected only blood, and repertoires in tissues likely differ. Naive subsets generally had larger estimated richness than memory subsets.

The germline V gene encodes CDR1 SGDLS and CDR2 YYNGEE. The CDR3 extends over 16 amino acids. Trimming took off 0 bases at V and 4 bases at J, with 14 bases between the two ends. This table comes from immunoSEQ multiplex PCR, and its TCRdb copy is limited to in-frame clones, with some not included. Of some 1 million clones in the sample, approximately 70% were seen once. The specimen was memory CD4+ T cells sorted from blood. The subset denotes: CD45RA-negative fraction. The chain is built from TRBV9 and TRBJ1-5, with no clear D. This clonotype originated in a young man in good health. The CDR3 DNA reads TGTGCCAGCAGCGTAGCAACAGACCTGGGAAATCAGCCCCAGCATTTT. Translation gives CASSVATDLGNQPQHF. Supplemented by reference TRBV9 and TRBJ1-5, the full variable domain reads DSGVTQTPKHLITATGQRVTLRCSPRSGDLSVYWYQQSLDQGLQFLIQYYNGEERAKGNILERFSAQQFPDLHSELNLSSLELGDSALYFCASSVATDLGNQPQHFGDGTRLSIL.